What follows describes a single T cell receptor (beta chain). The sample comes from a study of blood T cell repertoires in COVID-19. In the study overall: Sites across the United States, Italy and Spain contributed samples from acute and convalescent COVID-19.

Participants' own reports of clinical history determined their cohort assignment. Recovered status applied to Cohort 3 donors who had two consecutive negative PCRs. It also applied to those with clearance or with symptom resolution. TCRdb keeps only in-frame clones here, not all; method: immunoSEQ multiplex PCR. The table shows fewer than 500,000 clones, with roughly 87% occurring only once. Trimming cost V 2 bases and J 6 bases, with 11 bases left between them. This CDR3 has 15 residues. Germline V gives CDR1 MNHEY, CDR2 SMNVEV (reference sequence). This sequence originates from a woman aged 18-35 years who had recovered from COVID-19. The chain combines TRBV27 with TRBJ1-6; no clear D gene. The sequencing input was PBMCs or T cells enriched from blood (not recorded which). In DNA form, the CDR3 reads TGTGCCAGCAGTTTAGGTGCAGGCTCTAATTCACCCCTCCACTTT. Translation: CASSLGAGSNSPLHF.